This entry concerns a single T cell receptor (beta chain). Its antigen is undetermined. The data derive from a study of T cell responses to AZD1222 COVID-19 vaccine. Sequenced by immunoSEQ multiplex PCR; TCRdb stores in-frame clones only, minus some. The table has 90,000 to 110,000 clones, about 88% seen once. V gave up 4 bases and J gave up 0 bases, with 14 bases separating them. The CDR3 contains 15 residues. Germline lookup yields CDR1 SGDLS and CDR2 YYNGEE. Findings and caveats of the study: The donor group comprised mostly white British people and more females; the analysis possibly underestimated clonal diversity.

The V gene is TRBV9, the J gene TRBJ2-7, with D perhaps being TRBD1 or TRBD2 (5 bases each). This material consisted of peripheral blood, taken on day 0 of AZD1222 vaccination. This sequence originates from an adult in good health. The CDR3 DNA reads as TGTGCCAGCAGCCCATCCGGGACCAGCTCCTACGAGCAGTACTTC. Translation gives CASSPSGTSSYEQYF.